The source of this TCR beta chain is a study of monozygotic twins with inflammatory bowel disease. Overall study findings and caveats: IBD patients carried less diverse TCRbeta repertoires (inverse Simpson) than healthy co-twins. Researchers report that IBD patients shared fewer clonotypes with others than healthy twins, especially amid disease activity.

Remarks on this clonotype: What it recognizes is unknown.

Germline loops: CDR1 SGHRS, CDR2 YFSETQ. CDR3 size: 15 residues. A 6-nucleotide sample barcode was carried by the UMIs, which template switching added. TCRdb re-called the 5' RACE reads; every CDR3 protein appears as one record, without DNA. The sample has approximately 380,000 distinct CDR3 sequences, and its top ten clones hold 2.5% to 3%. Source material: blood. The chain links TRBV5-1 to TRBJ2-7. The TCR sequence derives from a human donor with ulcerative colitis or Crohn's disease, or a healthy co-twin of an affected twin (not recorded which). CDR3 residues: CASSFTGSSSYEQYF.